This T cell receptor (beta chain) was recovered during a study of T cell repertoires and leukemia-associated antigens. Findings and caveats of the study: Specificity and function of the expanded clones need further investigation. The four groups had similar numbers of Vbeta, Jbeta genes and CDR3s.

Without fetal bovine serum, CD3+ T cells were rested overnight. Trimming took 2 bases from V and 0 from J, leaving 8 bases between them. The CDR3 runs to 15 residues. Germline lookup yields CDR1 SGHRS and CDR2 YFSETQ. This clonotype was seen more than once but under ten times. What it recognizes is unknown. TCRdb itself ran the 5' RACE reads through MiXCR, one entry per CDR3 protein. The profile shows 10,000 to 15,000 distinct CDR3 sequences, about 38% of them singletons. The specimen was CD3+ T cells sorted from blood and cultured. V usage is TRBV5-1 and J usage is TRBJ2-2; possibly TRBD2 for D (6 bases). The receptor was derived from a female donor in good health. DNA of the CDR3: TGCGCCAGCAGCTTATTAGCGGCGAACACCGGGGAGCTGTTTTTT. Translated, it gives CASSLLAANTGELFF.